This TCR beta chain was identified in a study of shared clonotypes between healthy human individuals. Generated by immunoSEQ multiplex PCR, the TCRdb table keeps only in-frame clones and is missing some. Of some 530,000 clones listed, 81% are singletons. The specimen was PBMCs. This receptor was obtained from a woman aged 40 to 50 in good health. Some clones in this sample may be carry-over from other donors' samples.

CDR3 nucleotide sequence: TGTGCCAGCAGCACCACAGGGGTTAACTATGGCTACACCTTC. As protein: CASSTTGVNYGYTF. The gene calls are TRBV6-4 and TRBJ1-2; 7 bases are shared with TRBD1. The CDR3 covers 14 residues. Germline values: CDR1 MRHNA, CDR2 SNTAGT. The trim removed 6 bases at V and 1 base at J, leaving 5 bases unmatched.